This T cell receptor beta chain appears in the sequencing data of a study of T cell repertoires in cytomegalovirus infection. General study findings and limits: Carriage of CMV together with the relevant HLA was identifiable through cumulative public TCR beta family frequency. It was HLA-C-restricted CMV-specific TCR beta clonotypes that dominated the response ex vivo.

This clonotype was counted only a few times. Its cognate antigen is unknown. TCRdb re-derived calls from the reads in MiXCR, one entry per CDR3 protein. The table includes 350,000 to 550,000 distinct CDR3 sequences, roughly 30% detected once. Trimming cost V 7 bases and J 1 base; bases outside gene matches: 6. This CDR3 has 14 residues. The specimen sequenced was PBMCs. The sequence was obtained from a human donor in good health (CMV status not recorded). Some clones in this sample may be carry-over from other donors' samples. This chain uses TRBV12-3 or TRBV12-4 with TRBJ2-7, with 8 bases fitting TRBD2. The CDR3 region is CASTGGAGSYEQYF. The CDR3 bases are TGTGCCAGCACCGGGGGGGCGGGATCCTACGAGCAGTACTTC.